The next 29 T cell receptor beta chains were all read from a single sample in a study of response to subunit inactivated influenza vaccine. TCRdb ran MiXCR on the RT-PCR reads and lists one entry per CDR3 protein. The sample records 650,000 to 700,000 distinct CDR3 sequences, 15% to 17% being singletons. Sequencing was performed on PBMCs from blood, taken about 13 days after vaccination. The receptors originated from a man aged 45-65 years who received an inactivated influenza vaccine.

This clonotype was counted a few times. V is TRBV12-3 or TRBV12-4 and J is TRBJ1-5; TRBD1 is a possible D gene (6 bases). Trimming took 3 bases from V and 6 from J, leaving 21 bases between them. CDR3 length: 17 residues. The CDR3 bases are TGTGCCAGCAGTTTGCACCCCGCCGGGACACTGGCTCAGCCCCAGCATTTT. Translating it yields CASSLHPAGTLAQPQHF.

V gene TRBV6-1 combines with J gene TRBJ2-2; D unresolved. The CDR3 runs 13 residues. CDR1 MNHNS and CDR2 SASEGT come from the germline V gene. V dropped 7 bases and J dropped 5 bases, with 11 bases sitting between them. The CDR3 DNA follows: TGTGCCAGCACACAGCCAGAAACCGGGGAGCTGTTTTTT. It specifies CASTQPETGELFF.

This clonotype has more than one count but fewer than ten. The gene calls are TRBV20-1 and TRBJ2-2; D perhaps matches TRBD1 (6 bases). V lost 1 base and J 5 bases, leaving 17 bases between the germline ends. Germline assignment: CDR1 DFQATT and CDR2 SNEGSKA (reference sequence). The CDR3 totals 16 residues. In DNA, the CDR3 is TGCAGTGCTAGAGCCTACTGGACAGAGACAACCGGGGAGCTGTTTTTT. Its protein product is CSARAYWTETTGELFF.

V is TRBV15 and J is TRBJ2-5; TRBD1 matches 10 bases. This CDR3 region has 18 residues. Per the germline V gene, CDR1 is LNHNV and CDR2 is YYDKDF (reference sequence). The ends lost 5 bases at V and 2 bases at J; junction bases unmatched: 14. The CDR3 reads CATSAGQGVFQFQETQYF. The CDR3 region has the DNA TGTGCCACCAGCGCAGGACAGGGGGTTTTCCAGTTTCAAGAGACCCAGTACTTC.

This clonotype appeared a few times. This chain connects TRBV7-9 to TRBJ2-3, with unresolved D. The CDR3 covers 14 residues. Germline loops: CDR1 SEHNR, CDR2 FQNEAQ (reference sequence). Trimming took 0 bases from V and 6 from J, leaving 10 bases between them. The CDR3 here is CASSLASILDTQYF. The CDR3 DNA reads TGTGCCAGCAGCTTAGCGTCCATCTTGGATACGCAGTATTTT.

V is TRBV18 and J is TRBJ2-1; TRBD2 might be the D (5 bases). Germline loops: CDR1 KGHSH, CDR2 LQKENI. The CDR3 consists of 15 residues. V shed 2 bases and J shed 0 bases, with 8 bases lying between them. CDR3 DNA: TGTGCCAGCTCACCAGTAGGGAGCTCCTACAATGAGCAGTTCTTC. Its protein is CASSPVGSSYNEQFF. The full variable domain, in which reference TRBV18 and TRBJ2-1 provide the parts outside the CDR3, is NAGVMQNPRHLVRRRGQEARLRCSPMKGHSHVYWYRQLPEEGLKFMVYLQKENIIDESGMPKERFSAEFPKEGPSILRIQQVVRGDSAAYFCASSPVGSSYNEQFFGPGTRLTVL.

This clonotype was counted ten times or more. The V and J genes are TRBV29-1 and TRBJ1-1; D perhaps matches TRBD1 (6 bases). CDR3 length: 14 residues. The germline gives CDR1 SQVTM, CDR2 ANQGSEA. Trimming removed 5 bases from V and 1 base from J, with 14 bases in between. The CDR3 is CSVLGGQANTEAFF. CDR3 coding DNA: TGCAGCGTTCTTGGGGGGCAGGCGAACACTGAAGCTTTCTTT.

The chain combines TRBV5-1 with TRBJ1-5; 8 bases are shared with TRBD1. The junction had 9 bases not matched to a gene; V was cut back by 1 base and J by 6 bases. Per germline, CDR1 SGHRS and CDR2 YFSETQ. The CDR3 loop spans 16 amino acids. For the CDR3, the DNA is TGCGCCAGCAGCTTGACCTTTGCAGGGGGCGGTCAGCCCCAGCATTTT. This gives the protein CASSLTFAGGGQPQHF.

The rearrangement joins TRBV6-2 or TRBV6-3 to TRBJ2-2, with a weak D call TRBD1 (5 bases). In germline, CDR1 is MNHEY, CDR2 SVGEGT. The V and J ends lost 0 bases and 5 bases respectively, with 10 bases between them. The CDR3 extends over 15 amino acids. The CDR3 DNA sequence: TGTGCCAGCAGTTACTCTGGGGCAAATACCGGGGAGCTGTTTTTT. Translated, it gives CASSYSGANTGELFF.

This clonotype was counted only a few times. The chain couples TRBV6-4 to TRBJ2-3; D possibly corresponds to TRBD2 (5 bases). The CDR3 has 15 residues. Deletions cut 3 bases from V and 1 base from J, with 11 bases between. CDR1 and CDR2 (germline): MRHNA, SNTAGT. The CDR3 sequence is CASSEGLKGTDTQYF. The CDR3, as DNA: TGTGCCAGCAGTGAAGGACTTAAAGGCACAGATACGCAGTATTTT.

This sequence joins TRBV7-3 and TRBJ2-2; no clear D gene. The CDR3 covers 14 residues. Between the trimmed V and J ends, which lost 2 bases and 8 bases, there was a span of 12 bases. Looked up from germline, CDR1 is SGHTA and CDR2 is FQGTGA. The CDR3 loop reads CASSLLQSPGELFF. CDR3 DNA: TGTGCCAGCAGCTTACTGCAGAGTCCAGGGGAGCTGTTTTTT.

The sample holds a few counts of this clonotype. The rearrangement links TRBV9 to TRBJ2-1, with unresolved D. V was trimmed by 0 bases and J by 6 bases, leaving 1 base between them. The CDR3 runs 11 residues. From germline, CDR1 is SGDLS and CDR2 YYNGEE. CDR3 nucleotide sequence: TGTGCCAGCAGCGTAGCCAATGAGCAGTTCTTC. It specifies CASSVANEQFF. The complete variable domain, with remaining parts taken from reference TRBV9 and TRBJ2-1, reads DSGVTQTPKHLITATGQRVTLRCSPRSGDLSVYWYQQSLDQGLQFLIQYYNGEERAKGNILERFSAQQFPDLHSELNLSSLELGDSALYFCASSVANEQFFGPGTRLTVL.

This clonotype has a handful of counts. CDR3 DNA sequence: TGTGCCAGCCGAACAGGGACGATGGGCTATGGCTACACCTTC. Its translation is CASRTGTMGYGYTF. The chain uses TRBV19 and TRBJ1-2, with D possibly TRBD1 on 6 matching bases. From germline, CDR1 is LNHDA and CDR2 SQIVND (reference sequence). The V and J ends lost 9 bases and 4 bases respectively, with 18 bases between them. This CDR3 has 14 residues.

There are many counts of this clonotype. The gene calls are TRBV5-1 and TRBJ2-2, with D perhaps TRBD1 (5 bases). The CDR3 has 13 residues. CDR1 and CDR2 (germline): SGHRS, YFSETQ. V was pared by 0 bases and J by 5 bases, with 5 bases between. DNA of the CDR3: TGCGCCAGCAGCTTGGGACAGACCGGGGAGCTGTTTTTT. It codes for CASSLGQTGELFF.

The V gene is TRBV30, the J gene TRBJ2-7, with D perhaps matching TRBD1 or TRBD2 (5 bases each). Trimming removed 5 bases from V and 0 bases from J, with 14 bases in between. Per germline, CDR1 GTSNPN and CDR2 SVGIG (reference sequence). The CDR3 loop spans 14 amino acids. In DNA, the CDR3 is TGTGCCTGGGCCGGGGACCGTAGCTCCTACGAGCAGTACTTC. Translation: CAWAGDRSSYEQYF.

This clonotype was seen repeatedly, ten times or more. The chain recombines TRBV5-1 with TRBJ2-1, with TRBD2 identical over 13 bases. Germline CDR1 and CDR2: SGHRS and YFSETQ. The CDR3 is 15 amino acids. J gave up 7 bases and V 4 bases, and 5 bases lay outside the gene matches. This CDR3 is CASSQLAGGRNEQFF. The DNA of the CDR3 is TGCGCCAGCAGCCAACTAGCGGGAGGGAGGAATGAGCAGTTCTTC.

The chain carries TRBV7-2 and TRBJ2-5; 13 bases fit TRBD2. Trimming took 5 bases from V and 5 from J; bases not matched to a gene: 14. The CDR3 contains 18 residues. Per germline, CDR1 SGHTA and CDR2 FQGNSA. CDR3: CASSRAILAGGLGETQYF. As DNA, the CDR3 is TGTGCCAGCAGCAGAGCGATACTAGCGGGGGGGCTAGGGGAGACCCAGTACTTC. Full variable domain (remainder filled in from reference TRBV7-2 and TRBJ2-5): GAGVSQSPSNKVTEKGKDVELRCDPISGHTALYWYRQSLGQGLEFLIYFQGNSAPDKSGLPSDRFSAERTGGSVSTLTIQRTQQEDSAVYLCASSRAILAGGLGETQYFGPGTRLLVL.

This clonotype was observed at least ten times. The chain has TRBV7-2 and TRBJ2-1, with 8 bases lining up with TRBD2. This CDR3 comprises 16 residues. The germline V gene encodes CDR1 SGHTA and CDR2 FQGNSA. J gave up 6 bases and V 1 base, and 8 bases lay outside the gene matches. Here the CDR3 DNA reads TGTGCCAGCAGCTTAGACTCTGGACTAGCAGCCAATGAGCAGTTCTTC. This translates into CASSLDSGLAANEQFF. The whole variable domain, filled in from reference TRBV7-2 and TRBJ2-1, reads GAGVSQSPSNKVTEKGKDVELRCDPISGHTALYWYRQSLGQGLEFLIYFQGNSAPDKSGLPSDRFSAERTGGSVSTLTIQRTQQEDSAVYLCASSLDSGLAANEQFFGPGTRLTVL.

This chain connects TRBV24-1 to TRBJ2-2, with 9 bases matching TRBD1. The CDR3 is 16 amino acids. Germline assignment: CDR1 KGHDR and CDR2 SFDVKD. The V segment lost 3 bases and the J segment 5 bases; nucleotides outside the gene matches: 6. The CDR3 DNA follows: TGTGCCACCAGTGATCCGGGACAGGGTCATACCGGGGAGCTGTTTTTT. Protein product: CATSDPGQGHTGELFF.

This clonotype was picked up a small number of times. The rearrangement links TRBV4-1 to TRBJ2-7, with a weak D call TRBD2 (5 bases). Germline V gene lookup returns CDR1 MGHRA and CDR2 YSYEKL. CDR3 length equals 17 residues. Trimming shortened V by 5 bases and J by 4 bases, and 24 bases separated the two germline ends. The DNA of the CDR3 is TGCGCCAGCAGCAGTAGCGCTCGGGCCCGCCTAAATTACGAGCAGTACTTC. This translates into CASSSSARARLNYEQYF.

The chain has TRBV28 and TRBJ2-1; a possible D gene is TRBD1 (5 bases). The V end was cut by 5 bases, the J end by 2 bases, with 13 bases between. CDR1 and CDR2 (germline): MDHEN, SYDVKM. The CDR3 loop spans 15 amino acids. In DNA form, the CDR3 reads TGTGCCAGCAGTCGTAAGGGGCTTACCTACAATGAGCAGTTCTTC. The encoded protein is CASSRKGLTYNEQFF.

This clonotype was counted a few times. V usage is TRBV2 and J usage is TRBJ2-1, with a weak D call TRBD1 (5 bases). The V end lost 6 bases, the J end lost 4 bases, and 7 bases lay between the germline ends. Germline lookup yields CDR1 SNHLY and CDR2 FYNNEI. The CDR3 loop spans 12 amino acids. CDR3: CASRGDYNEQFF. CDR3 coding DNA: TGTGCCAGCAGAGGGGATTACAATGAGCAGTTCTTC.

This clonotype turned up a few times. The chain has TRBV18 and TRBJ1-6; possibly TRBD1 for D (5 bases). Germline V gives CDR1 KGHSH, CDR2 LQKENI. This CDR3 comprises 16 residues. Trimming removed 3 bases at V and 7 bases at J, with 16 bases between. DNA of the CDR3: TGTGCCAGCTCACCGCCTGTCCGGGGCCCAAATTCACCCCTCCACTTT. Translated, it gives CASSPPVRGPNSPLHF.

The table lists this clonotype with many counts. This CDR3 reads CASSSTGGWIETQYF. For the CDR3, the DNA is TGTGCCAGCAGCTCAACAGGGGGCTGGATCGAGACCCAGTACTTC. V and J are TRBV5-6 and TRBJ2-5; 9 nucleotides match TRBD1. The V segment lost 3 bases and the J segment 5 bases; nucleotides outside the gene matches: 8. Germline CDR1 is SGHDT and CDR2 is YYEEEE. The CDR3 extends over 15 amino acids.

The chain combines TRBV4-3 with TRBJ2-2; 8 bases align to TRBD2. CDR3 length equals 16 residues. V shed 1 base, J shed 2 bases, and the junction held 3 bases outside the gene matches. Germline V gives CDR1 LGHNA, CDR2 YSLEER. The CDR3 nucleotides read TGCGCCAGCAGCCAAGGGACTAGCAGTAACACCGGGGAGCTGTTTTTT. Translated, it gives CASSQGTSSNTGELFF.

This clonotype showed up just a few times. The J gene is TRBJ1-1, the V gene TRBV4-1; D perhaps matches TRBD1 (5 bases). The length of the CDR3 is 16 residues. V lost 4 bases to trimming and J lost 2 bases, with 17 bases between them. The V gene's germline CDR1 is MGHRA and CDR2 YSYEKL. CDR3 protein: CASSRTPGTANTEAFF. CDR3 in DNA: TGCGCCAGCAGCCGCACGCCTGGGACGGCTAACACTGAAGCTTTCTTT.

This clonotype was recorded a few times. The genes are TRBV7-2 and TRBJ2-7; 9 nucleotides agree with TRBD1. This CDR3 comprises 15 residues. The V and J ends lost 5 bases and 3 bases, in that order; junction bases with no gene match: 8. Germline V gene data show CDR1 as SGHTA and CDR2 as FQGNSA. CDR3: CASSLPGQGFYEQYF. In DNA, the CDR3 is TGTGCCAGCAGCCTACCGGGACAGGGATTCTACGAGCAGTACTTC.

This clonotype has at least ten counts. The chain employs TRBV29-1 and TRBJ2-3; D not certain. Germline V gene lookup returns CDR1 SQVTM and CDR2 ANQGSEA. Trimming shortened V by 0 bases and J by 3 bases, and 4 bases separated the two germline ends. The CDR3 totals 12 residues. The CDR3 DNA reads as TGCAGCGTTGAAGAAGGGACAGATACGCAGTATTTT. Its translation: CSVEEGTDTQYF.

This clonotype was recorded a few times. The J gene is TRBJ1-1, the V gene TRBV7-2, with D unclear. Between the trimmed V and J ends, which lost 4 bases and 4 bases, there was a span of 10 bases. Germline CDR1 reads SGHTA; CDR2 reads FQGNSA. This CDR3 comprises 13 residues. As DNA, the CDR3 is TGTGCCAGCAGCTCCCAGGAGGGCACTGAAGCTTTCTTT. This codes for CASSSQEGTEAFF.